This record concerns one T cell receptor beta chain sequence. Its antigen is not identified. The record originates from a study of T cell repertoires in cytomegalovirus infection. Overall study context: Selected CMV epitopes included recently identified HLA-C-restricted ones as well as well-studied HLA-B-restricted ones. From public TCR beta signatures came an indication of both CMV infection and matching HLA type. Regarding the study as a whole: Carriers of CMV plus the relevant HLA were identified by cumulative public TCR beta family frequency. Clonotypes of TCR beta that were HLA-C-restricted and CMV-specific dominated the ex vivo response.

MiXCR, applied by TCRdb to the reads, yields one record per CDR3 protein. The profile covers just under 500,000 distinct CDR3 sequences, with 30% to 35% appearing a single time and around a sixth taken by the ten largest. Sequencing used cultured PBMCs, obtained from culture after CMV antigen stimulation. The TCR comes from a human donor in good health (CMV status not recorded). Some clones in this sample may be carry-over from other donors' samples.

CDR3 nucleotides: TGTGCCAGCACGCCCCCCCGGACTAGCGGGAGGCGGGGTGAGCAGTTCTTC. It codes for CASTPPRTSGRRGEQFF. The chain links TRBV5-6 to TRBJ2-1; TRBD2 agrees at 14 bases. CDR1 and CDR2 (germline): SGHDT, YYEEEE. V gave up 6 bases and J gave up 9 bases; unmatched junction bases: 14. This CDR3 region has 17 residues.